Below are 17 T cell receptor beta chains sequenced from a single sample in a study of healthy donors' naive CD4 and CD8 T cells. Starting from around 500 ng of total RNA, TCR libraries were made with linear amplification. One entry per CDR3 protein results from TCRdb running MiXCR on the reads. The sample yields roughly 200,000 distinct CDR3 sequences, around 74% seen once. The sample taken for sequencing was naive CD4+ and CD8+ T cells sorted from blood, pooled from several donors. The receptor set was obtained from a pool of human donors in good health; the sample pools cells from several healthy donors.

With respect to this clonotype: An end of the junction does not agree with germline; a read error may underlie this. V gene TRBV6-5 combines with J gene TRBJ1-6; the D is unclear. CDR1 is MNHEY, CDR2 SVGAGI, per germline. The length of the CDR3 is 14 residues. CDR3 bases: TGTGCCAGCAGTTACTCTGCGAGTAATTCACCTCTCCACTTT. Protein product: CASSYSASNSPLHF.

The rearrangement links TRBV6-6 to TRBJ1-2, with a possible D match to TRBD1 (6 bases). Trimming cost V 6 bases and J 4 bases, with 21 bases left between them. CDR3 length equals 16 residues. Germline V gene data show CDR1 as MNHNY and CDR2 as SVGAGI (reference sequence). CDR3 DNA sequence: TGTGCCAGCAGCAGGGGACAAACCCAAGGGAGCTATGGCTACACCTTC. Protein: CASSRGQTQGSYGYTF.

This clonotype was seen once. This chain connects TRBV10-3 to TRBJ1-2; 10 bases line up with TRBD1. V shed 8 bases, J shed 0 bases, and the junction held 9 bases outside the gene matches. CDR3 length: 16 residues. In germline, CDR1 is ENHRY, CDR2 SYGVKD. The chain's CDR3 is CAIHGTGVRSNYGYTF. In nucleotides, the CDR3 is TGTGCCATCCACGGGACAGGGGTACGATCTAACTATGGCTACACCTTC.

This chain connects TRBV6-6 to TRBJ2-7; 7 nucleotides align to TRBD1. V lost 7 bases and J lost 1; bases outside the gene matches: 10. This CDR3 is 15 amino acids long. Germline values: CDR1 MNHNY, CDR2 SVGAGI (reference sequence). The CDR3 spells CASTKLGTDSYEQYF. The CDR3 nucleotides read TGTGCCAGCACCAAACTCGGGACAGATTCCTACGAGCAGTACTTC.

The V and J genes are TRBV19 and TRBJ1-5; D is possibly TRBD1 (6 bases). The CDR3 has 13 amino acids. Germline values: CDR1 LNHDA, CDR2 SQIVND (reference sequence). V lost 3 bases, J lost 5 bases, and 8 bases lay in between. The DNA for the CDR3 is TGTGCCAGTAGTATCAGGACAGATCAGCCCCAGCATTTT. Protein sequence: CASSIRTDQPQHF. The variable domain in full, completed from reference TRBV19 and TRBJ1-5, reads DGGITQSPKYLFRKEGQNVTLSCEQNLNHDAMYWYRQDPGQGLRLIYYSQIVNDFQKGDIAEGYSVSREKKESFPLTVTSAQKNPTAFYLCASSIRTDQPQHFGDGTRLSIL.

This clonotype has only one observation. The chain links TRBV29-1 to TRBJ2-1; 9 bases match TRBD1. Germline assignment: CDR1 SQVTM and CDR2 ANQGSEA. Trimming cost V 7 bases and J 9 bases; bases outside gene matches: 7. This CDR3 has 12 residues. CDR3 in amino acids: CSASDRGVEQFF. In nucleotides, the CDR3 is TGCAGCGCTTCGGACAGGGGAGTTGAGCAGTTCTTC.

The chain links TRBV6-5 to TRBJ1-1; possible D gene TRBD1, 5 bases. Germline V gene data show CDR1 as MNHEY and CDR2 as SVGAGI. V dropped 10 bases and J dropped 0 bases, with 12 bases sitting between them. CDR3 length equals 13 residues. Here the CDR3 DNA reads TGTGCCACCCGTAGGGGATTGAACACTGAAGCTTTCTTT. This gives the protein CATRRGLNTEAFF.

This clonotype has only a few counts. The chain has TRBV29-1 and TRBJ2-3, with D hard to call. The ends were cut back, 0 bases at V and 2 bases at J, with 6 bases in the middle. The CDR3 is 13 amino acids. CDR1 is SQVTM and CDR2 is ANQGSEA in the germline V gene. The CDR3: CSVEDRVTDTQYF. The CDR3 DNA reads TGCAGCGTTGAAGATCGGGTCACAGATACGCAGTATTTT.

J is TRBJ1-5 and V is TRBV19; 7 nucleotides match TRBD1. Looked up from germline, CDR1 is LNHDA and CDR2 is SQIVND (reference sequence). This CDR3 comprises 13 residues. V was pared by 9 bases and J by 2 bases, with 4 bases of the junction left unmatched. The CDR3, as DNA: TGTGCCAGCGTCACAGGGGGCAATCAGCCCCAGCATTTT. It codes for CASVTGGNQPQHF.

The rearrangement links TRBV29-1 to TRBJ2-7; 8 bases are shared with TRBD1. The CDR3 is made up of 13 amino acids. Losses at the gene ends were 6 bases for V and 0 bases for J; bases not matched to a gene: 4. Germline V lookup: CDR1 SQVTM, CDR2 ANQGSEA. The CDR3 DNA follows: TGCAGCGTCCGGACAGGGCGCTCCTACGAGCAGTACTTC. Translation gives CSVRTGRSYEQYF.

V is TRBV29-1 and J is TRBJ2-7; the match to TRBD1 covers 9 bases. Germline CDR1 and CDR2: SQVTM and ANQGSEA. CDR3 length: 14 residues. V was clipped by 4 bases and J by 3 bases; unmatched bases: 7. The CDR3 is CSVVGQGSYYEQYF. In nucleotides, the CDR3 is TGCAGCGTTGTCGGACAGGGGAGTTACTACGAGCAGTACTTC.

This chain joins TRBV29-1 and TRBJ2-5, with D tentatively TRBD2 (5 bases). The V end lost 7 bases, the J end lost 2 bases, and 14 bases lay between the germline ends. The germline V gene encodes CDR1 SQVTM and CDR2 ANQGSEA. The CDR3 is 13 residues long. CDR3 in amino acids: CSGRRGGQETQYF. The CDR3 DNA is TGCAGCGGGCGGCGTGGAGGACAAGAGACCCAGTACTTC.

V is TRBV18 and J is TRBJ2-6; D gene uncertain. Germline-derived CDR1 and CDR2 are KGHSH and LQKENI. V was pared by 0 bases and J by 3 bases, with 3 bases between. The CDR3 loop spans 14 amino acids. The DNA for the CDR3 is TGTGCCAGCTCACCACCGGGTGGGGCCAACGTCCTGACTTTC. It codes for CASSPPGGANVLTF.

Here the CDR3 DNA reads TGCAGTGCTAGAGCTCCCAACGCACAGGGATTTTACAATGAGCAGTTCTTC. This translates into CSARAPNAQGFYNEQFF. This chain uses TRBV20-1 with TRBJ2-1, with a weak D call TRBD1 (6 bases). V shed 1 base and J shed 4 bases, with 20 bases lying between them. The germline V gene has CDR1 DFQATT and CDR2 SNEGSKA (reference sequence). CDR3 length: 17 amino acids.

The chain combines TRBV6-2 or TRBV6-3 with TRBJ1-1, with D unresolved. V shed 2 bases and J shed 1 base, with 8 bases lying between them. CDR3 length: 14 amino acids. Germline loops: CDR1 MNHEY, CDR2 SVGEGT. CDR3 amino acids: CASSYHAPNTEAFF. For the CDR3, the DNA is TGTGCCAGCAGTTACCACGCCCCGAACACTGAAGCTTTCTTT.

The J gene is TRBJ2-1, the V gene TRBV6-2 or TRBV6-3; D remains unclear. V was shortened by 4 bases and J by 9 bases, with 7 bases between the two germline ends. There are 11 residues in the CDR3. CDR1 is MNHEY, CDR2 SVGEGT, per germline. CDR3 bases: TGTGCCAGCAGTTGGGCTGGTGAGCAGTTCTTC. Protein product: CASSWAGEQFF.

The gene calls are TRBV20-1 and TRBJ2-7; TRBD2 aligns across 11 bases. The CDR3 consists of 13 residues. Unmatched junction bases numbered 3, after V lost 2 bases and J lost 6 bases. Germline loops: CDR1 DFQATT, CDR2 SNEGSKA (reference sequence). The CDR3 coding sequence is TGCAGTGCTAGAACTAGCGGGAGACCCGAGCAGTACTTC. Amino acid sequence: CSARTSGRPEQYF.